A selection of T cell receptor beta chains follows, all from one sample in a study of blood T cell repertoires in COVID-19. Only in-frame clones appear in the TCRdb table, and some are missing; sequencing was by immunoSEQ multiplex PCR. This sample has roughly 140,000 clones, with approximately 80% found just once. The specimen was peripheral blood. The receptors come from a woman aged 45-60 years in a cohort sampled during active or convalescent COVID-19. The CDR3 runs from the conserved cysteine through the conserved F or W. Clone size is shown for a subset of rows, as once, few, many or a class of expanded clone.

J: TRBJ1-3
V: TRBV10-3
size: -
CDR3: CAHTGGGTGNTIYF

J: TRBJ2-3
V: TRBV7-2
size: -
CDR3: CASSASSGGALTDTQYF

J: TRBJ1-2
V: TRBV9
size: -
CDR3: CASKGSPGEGYGYTF

J: TRBJ2-7
V: TRBV5-1
size: -
CDR3: CASSLRLDYEQYF

J: TRBJ1-2
V: TRBV2
size: -
CDR3: CASILGREGYTF

J: TRBJ1-2
V: TRBV5-4
size: -
CDR3: CASSSGQEYGYTF

J: TRBJ2-1
V: TRBV7-2
size: -
CDR3: CASRRVTSGGDEQFF

J: TRBJ1-5
V: TRBV25-1
size: -
CDR3: CASSADNNQPQHF

J: TRBJ1-1
V: TRBV2
size: -
CDR3: CASSGQGARNTEAFF

J: TRBJ1-6
V: TRBV6-1
size: -
CDR3: CASSDEGVYNSPLHF

J: TRBJ1-1
V: TRBV7-9
size: -
CDR3: CASSLGTGANTEAFF

J: TRBJ1-2
V: TRBV5-1
size: -
CDR3: CASSLGQNYGYTF

J: TRBJ2-1
V: TRBV7-9
size: -
CDR3: CASSEGLLSNEQFF

J: TRBJ1-1
V: TRBV7-3
size: -
CDR3: CASSLTGGDTEAFF

J: TRBJ2-7
V: TRBV9
size: -
CDR3: CASSPGLAGGPYEQYF

J: TRBJ2-3
V: TRBV25-1
size: few
CDR3: CASRPNRGPRRDTQYF

J: TRBJ1-4
V: TRBV10-3
size: -
CDR3: CAISESGGRGEKLFF

J: TRBJ1-5
V: TRBV24-1
size: -
CDR3: CATSDSRTGRNQPQHF

J: TRBJ1-5
V: TRBV2
size: -
CDR3: CASSVEGAQPQHF

J: TRBJ1-2
V: TRBV20-1
size: -
CDR3: CSASVGQGNYGYTF

J: TRBJ1-6
V: TRBV27
size: -
CDR3: CASTPTRDSKNSPLHF

J: TRBJ1-2
V: TRBV19
size: once
CDR3: CASSIGGGTYGYTF

J: TRBJ1-5
V: TRBV27
size: -
CDR3: CASRPRQGAYQPQHF

J: TRBJ1-5
V: TRBV10-3
size: -
CDR3: CAIRSGTGNQPQHF

J: TRBJ1-2
V: TRBV18
size: -
CDR3: CASSPQTVDGGYTF

J: TRBJ2-5
V: TRBV19
size: once
CDR3: CASSRTGAKETQYF

J: TRBJ2-3
V: TRBV3-1/TRBV3-2
size: -
CDR3: CASSQGNAGDTQYF

J: TRBJ1-1
V: TRBV10-3
size: -
CDR3: CAISEGQGYTEAFF

J: TRBJ1-2
V: TRBV5-6
size: -
CDR3: CASSGLGRNYGYTF

J: TRBJ1-4
V: TRBV7-2
size: -
CDR3: CASSSRPADSREKLFF